This TCR beta chain came from a study of blood T cell repertoires in COVID-19. The wider study: Nucleic acid was either cDNA or gDNA, and it came from T cells, B-cell-depleted T cells, or PBMCs.

V was pared by 5 bases and J by 2 bases, with 15 bases between. Germline values: CDR1 KGHSH, CDR2 LQKENI. The CDR3 extends over 15 amino acids. Per the authors' pipeline: It was from reference gene primer amplification that nucleated cell counts were estimated. The table came from immunoSEQ multiplex PCR; TCRdb's copy has only in-frame clones and leaves some out. Clone size and the V and J calls come from that table; the DNA yielded D and trimming. The data contain approximately 230,000 clones, around nine tenths of them singletons. Participants were aged 18 to 89 years from about 25 US areas. Assignments of participants to cohorts depended upon their own reported clinical history.

J is TRBJ1-1 and V is TRBV18; TRBD1 might be the D (6 bases). This receptor was taken from a woman between 45 and 65 years old with acute COVID-19. Source material: PBMCs or T cells enriched from blood (not recorded which). The CDR3 loop reads CASSRNRDVNTEAFF. CDR3 DNA: TGTGCCAGCTCAAGAAACAGGGATGTTAACACTGAAGCTTTCTTT.